This T cell receptor (beta chain) was sequenced during a study of Ad26.COV2.S vaccination and SARS-CoV-2 variants. Study information: Recipients of Ad26.COV2.S got it intramuscularly, once or twice 56 days apart. Study-wide results and limits: Responses of T cells in total may have been underestimated by the TCR breadth and depth analyses. Vaccine recipients showed a spike-specific TCR breadth that was higher than in placebo recipients.

The CDR3 is 12 amino acids. The germline V gene has CDR1 LNHDA and CDR2 SQIVND (reference sequence). The V end lost 3 bases, the J end lost 6 bases, and 8 bases lay between the germline ends. Assay used: immunoSEQ multiplex PCR; TCRdb lists only in-frame clones, some missing. The table lists some 240,000 clones, roughly nine tenths of them singletons. The treatment denotes: some 19 received Ad26.COV2.S at low or high dose, single or two shots; 5 received placebo; per-sample allocation not given. Day 63 following the first vaccine or placebo injection was when the samples were taken. This clone was detected a few times. The antigen is undetermined.

The genes are TRBV19 and TRBJ1-1; D is ambiguous. Sequenced material: peripheral blood, taken in a trial of Ad26.COV2.S vaccine versus placebo. This clonotype was sampled from a person between 18 and 59 years old who received the Ad26.COV2.S COVID-19 vaccine or a placebo. Here the CDR3 DNA reads TGTGCCAGTAGTATCCCCCTCGCTGAAGCTTTCTTT. It specifies CASSIPLAEAFF.